The subject of this entry is one TCR beta chain. Trimming removed 5 bases from V and 0 bases from J, with 11 bases in between. CDR1 and CDR2 (germline): LGHDT, YNNKEL (reference sequence). The length of the CDR3 is 15 residues. Survey-level TCR beta sequencing used the immunoSEQ assay. Assay used: immunoSEQ multiplex PCR; TCRdb lists only in-frame clones, some missing. The table lists around 49,000 clones, 80% to 95% of them singletons. The clonotype comes from a man in his forties with rheumatoid arthritis. The chain uses TRBV3-1 (or the pseudogene TRBV3-2) and TRBJ1-3; the D is unclear. Sequences were obtained from PBMCs. DNA for the CDR3: TGTGCCAGCAGCTTTTCGTGGGACTCTGGAAACACCATATATTTT. This encodes CASSFSWDSGNTIYF.